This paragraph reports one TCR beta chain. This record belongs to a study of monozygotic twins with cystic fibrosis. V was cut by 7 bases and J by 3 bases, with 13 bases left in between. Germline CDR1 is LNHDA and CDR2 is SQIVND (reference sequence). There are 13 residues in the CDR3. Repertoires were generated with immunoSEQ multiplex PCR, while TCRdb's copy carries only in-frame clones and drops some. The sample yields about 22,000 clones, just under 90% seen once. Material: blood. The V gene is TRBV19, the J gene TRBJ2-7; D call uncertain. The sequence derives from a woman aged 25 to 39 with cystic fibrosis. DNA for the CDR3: TGTGCCAGTAAGCGCTTCATCAACTACGAGCAGTACTTC. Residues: CASKRFINYEQYF.